The 18 T cell receptor beta chains below all came from one sample that was sequenced in a study of blood T cell repertoires in COVID-19 (TCRdb year 2020). Receptor libraries were prepared by the immunoSEQ multiplex PCR assay. The clones in this table, taken by TCRdb from immuneACCESS, are in-frame only. Not every clone is retained; where verified, under half of the shortfall comes from an unresolved V gene, and the cause of the rest is unknown. The sample table contains about 240,000 clones; only one count was recorded for roughly 86% of them. The ten largest clonotypes hold around 3% of the sample. What was sequenced was PBMCs or T cells enriched from blood (not recorded which). All receptors derive from a woman in her 40s with acute COVID-19.

The chain employs TRBV25-1 and TRBJ2-1; D is possibly TRBD1 (6 bases). Germline V CDR1 and CDR2: MGHDK, SYGVNS. This CDR3 is 16 amino acids long. V lost 1 base to trimming and J lost 5 bases, with 15 bases between them. CDR3 loop: CASSESGERRNNEQFF. DNA of the CDR3: TGTGCCAGCAGTGAATCAGGGGAGAGACGGAACAATGAGCAGTTCTTC.

V usage is TRBV14 and J usage is TRBJ1-2, with D perhaps matching TRBD1 (5 bases). V shed 0 bases and J shed 7 bases, with 15 bases lying between them. This CDR3 comprises 15 residues. CDR1 and CDR2 from the germline V gene are SGHDN and FVKESK. CDR3 residues: CASSQDLSGFGGYTF. CDR3 sequence (DNA): TGTGCCAGCAGCCAAGACCTTTCAGGGTTCGGTGGCTACACCTTC.

The chain couples TRBV7-9 to TRBJ1-2; 8 nucleotides line up with TRBD1. Germline CDR1 reads SEHNR; CDR2 reads FQNEAQ (reference sequence). V trimming: 5 bases; J trimming: 2 bases; junction bases outside the gene matches: 7. The CDR3 totals 15 residues. CDR3 coding DNA: TGTGCCAGCAGCCCAGGACAGGGCAGGAACTATGGCTACACCTTC. Translation: CASSPGQGRNYGYTF. Full variable domain (missing parts from reference TRBV7-9 and TRBJ1-2): DTGVSQNPRHKITKRGQNVTFRCDPISEHNRLYWYRQTLGQGPEFLTYFQNEAQLEKSRLLSDRFSAERPKGSFSTLEIQRTEQGDSAMYLCASSPGQGRNYGYTFGSGTRLTVV.

The V call is TRBV6-5, the J call TRBJ2-5, with a possible D match to TRBD1 (6 bases). This CDR3 comprises 13 residues. V was cut by 5 bases and J by 5 bases, with 12 bases left in between. Germline CDR1 and CDR2: MNHEY and SVGAGI. The CDR3 DNA reads TGTGCCAGCAGTATCGGACAGCCTGAGACCCAGTACTTC. As protein: CASSIGQPETQYF.

The chain has TRBV7-8 and TRBJ2-3; the D gene is possibly TRBD2 (6 bases). The CDR3 consists of 15 residues. Trimming shortened V by 5 bases and J by 7 bases, and 19 bases separated the two germline ends. In germline, CDR1 is SGHVS, CDR2 FQNEAQ. CDR3 region: CASSPTGVSFNTQYF. The CDR3 DNA follows: TGTGCCAGCAGCCCGACGGGAGTTTCTTTCAATACGCAGTATTTT.

The CDR3 reads CASSKGGVSYNEQFF. In DNA, the CDR3 is TGTGCCAGCAGCAAAGGGGGGGTTTCCTACAATGAGCAGTTCTTC. The V and J genes are TRBV21-1 and TRBJ2-1; the DNA was not used to check the table's D call, TRBD2. TRBV21-1 is marked as a pseudogene. The CDR3 runs to 15 residues.

The V and J genes are TRBV11-3 and TRBJ2-3; TRBD2 agrees at 9 bases. The CDR3 totals 15 residues. Germline CDR1 reads SGHNT; CDR2 reads YENEEA. The V segment lost 5 bases and the J segment 4 bases; nucleotides outside the gene matches: 7. DNA of the CDR3: TGTGCCAGCAGCAATAGCGGGAGTGGCGCAGATACGCAGTATTTT. It codes for CASSNSGSGADTQYF.

This chain links TRBV25-1 with TRBJ2-5, with D perhaps matching TRBD2 (6 bases). The V and J ends lost 3 bases and 3 bases respectively, with 14 bases between them. The germline CDR1 and CDR2 sequences are MGHDK and SYGVNS. There are 15 residues in the CDR3. This chain's CDR3 is CASSDSSSGEETQYF. DNA for the CDR3: TGTGCCAGCAGTGATTCGAGTAGCGGAGAAGAGACCCAGTACTTC.

The rearrangement links TRBV6-5 to TRBJ2-1, with 8 positions matching TRBD1. CDR1 and CDR2 (germline): MNHEY, SVGAGI. The V gene end was trimmed by 6 bases and the J gene end by 8 bases; junction bases not matched to a gene: 12. The CDR3 runs to 15 residues. CDR3 loop: CASSSRQGLGDEQFF. In DNA form, the CDR3 reads TGTGCCAGCAGCTCTCGACAGGGGCTGGGAGATGAGCAGTTCTTC.

This rearrangement joins TRBV7-8 to TRBJ2-3; 9 bases are a match to TRBD2. There are 17 residues in the CDR3. With V trimmed by 4 bases and J by 4 bases, 12 bases remained unmatched. Germline V gene lookup returns CDR1 SGHVS and CDR2 FQNEAQ. The CDR3 loop is CASSSFNSGSRADTQYF. The CDR3 DNA sequence: TGTGCCAGCAGCTCGTTTAATAGCGGGAGTCGGGCAGATACGCAGTATTTT.

This clone was seen just once. This chain connects TRBV4-1 to TRBJ2-5; D ambiguous. Germline loops: CDR1 MGHRA, CDR2 YSYEKL. The CDR3 runs to 15 residues. V lost 0 bases to trimming and J lost 0 bases, with 8 bases between them. The CDR3 sequence is CASSQDGGDQETQYF. Here the CDR3 DNA reads TGCGCCAGCAGCCAAGATGGTGGAGACCAAGAGACCCAGTACTTC.

The CDR3 is CSVVGGSYGYTF. CDR3 bases: TGCAGCGTTGTAGGGGGAAGTTATGGCTACACCTTC. The V gene is TRBV29-1, the J gene TRBJ1-2; a weak D match, TRBD1 (6 bases). This CDR3 is 12 amino acids long. Germline CDR1 reads SQVTM; CDR2 reads ANQGSEA. V gave up 4 bases and J gave up 5 bases, with 11 bases separating them.

The chain employs TRBV27 and TRBJ2-5, with 7 bases aligning to TRBD1. This CDR3 is built from 14 residues. With 3 bases clipped from V and 5 bases from J, the junction kept 6 bases outside the gene matches. The germline V gene encodes CDR1 MNHEY and CDR2 SMNVEV (reference sequence). DNA of the CDR3: TGTGCCAGCAGTTTGAGGGGGCCTCTTGAGACCCAGTACTTC. Its translation: CASSLRGPLETQYF.

This chain joins TRBV24-1 and TRBJ2-2; TRBD2 aligns across 11 bases. V gave up 3 bases and J gave up 5 bases; unmatched junction bases: 1. Per the germline V gene, CDR1 is KGHDR and CDR2 is SFDVKD. The CDR3 covers 15 residues. The CDR3 DNA sequence: TGTGCCACCAGTGATAGGACTAGCGGGACCGGGGAGCTGTTTTTT. This translates into CATSDRTSGTGELFF.

The table lists this clone with a few counts. The V and J genes are TRBV3-1 (or the pseudogene TRBV3-2) and TRBJ2-7; TRBD2 might be the D (6 bases). The CDR3 spans 13 residues. With 1 base removed from V and 6 bases from J, the gap between germline ends came to 10 bases. The germline CDR1 and CDR2 sequences are LGHDT and YNNKEL (reference sequence). CDR3 loop: CASSQGRGGEQYF. DNA of the CDR3: TGTGCCAGCAGCCAAGGAAGGGGAGGCGAGCAGTACTTC.

The chain carries TRBV19 and TRBJ2-5; 10 nucleotides match TRBD2. This CDR3 spans 15 amino acids. Germline V gene sequence: CDR1 LNHDA, CDR2 SQIVND (reference sequence). The trim removed 4 bases at V and 5 bases at J, leaving 7 bases unmatched. For the CDR3, the DNA is TGTGCCAGTAGTACCCTGGGACTAGCGCAGGAGACCCAGTACTTC. This sequence encodes CASSTLGLAQETQYF.

The gene calls are TRBV5-8 and TRBJ1-1, with D perhaps TRBD1 (5 bases). The CDR3 is 15 residues long. Per germline, CDR1 SGHTS and CDR2 YDEGEE. V lost 0 bases, J lost 0 bases, and 9 bases lay in between. DNA for the CDR3: TGTGCCAGCAGCTTGGAGGGGAATATGAACACTGAAGCTTTCTTT. The encoded protein is CASSLEGNMNTEAFF.

J is TRBJ1-5 and V is TRBV5-1; D is undetermined. This CDR3 is built from 16 residues. Germline CDR1 SGHRS, CDR2 YFSETQ. The V end lost 0 bases, the J end lost 4 bases, and 14 bases lay between the germline ends. The DNA for the CDR3 is TGCGCCAGCAGCTTGGTTCCGGGAAACCCTAATCAGCCCCAGCATTTT. Protein: CASSLVPGNPNQPQHF.